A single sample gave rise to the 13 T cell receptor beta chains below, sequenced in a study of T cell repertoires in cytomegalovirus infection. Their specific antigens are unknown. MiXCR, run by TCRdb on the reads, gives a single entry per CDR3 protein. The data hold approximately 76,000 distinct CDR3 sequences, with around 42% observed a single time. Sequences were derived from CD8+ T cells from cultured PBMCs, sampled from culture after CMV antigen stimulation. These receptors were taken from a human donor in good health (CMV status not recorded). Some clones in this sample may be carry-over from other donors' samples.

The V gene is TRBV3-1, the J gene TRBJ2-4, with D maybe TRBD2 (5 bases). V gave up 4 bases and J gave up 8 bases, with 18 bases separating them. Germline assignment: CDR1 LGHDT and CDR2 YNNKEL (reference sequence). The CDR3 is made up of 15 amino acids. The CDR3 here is CASSPRVGVGDIQYF. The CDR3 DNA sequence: TGTGCCAGCAGCCCCCGGGTCGGGGTTGGAGACATTCAGTACTTC.

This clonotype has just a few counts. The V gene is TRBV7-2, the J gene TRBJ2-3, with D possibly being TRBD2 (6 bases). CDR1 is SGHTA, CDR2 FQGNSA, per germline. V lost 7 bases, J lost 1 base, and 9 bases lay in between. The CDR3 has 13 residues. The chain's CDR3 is CASTRGGTDTQYF. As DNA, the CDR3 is TGTGCCAGCACCCGCGGGGGCACAGATACGCAGTATTTT.

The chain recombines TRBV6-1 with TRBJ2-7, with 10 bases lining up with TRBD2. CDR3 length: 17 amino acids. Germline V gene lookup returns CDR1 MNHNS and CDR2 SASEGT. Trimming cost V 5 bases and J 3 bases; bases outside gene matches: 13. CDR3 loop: CASSFTPSSGGGYEQYF. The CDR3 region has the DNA TGTGCCAGCAGTTTCACCCCGTCTAGCGGGGGTGGCTACGAGCAGTACTTC.

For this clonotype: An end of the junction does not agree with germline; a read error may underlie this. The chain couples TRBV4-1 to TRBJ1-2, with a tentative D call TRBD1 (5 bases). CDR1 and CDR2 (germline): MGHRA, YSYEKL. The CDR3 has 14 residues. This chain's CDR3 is CASSQEVRVNSYTF. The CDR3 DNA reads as TGTGCCAGCAGCCAAGAAGTCAGGGTAAACAGCTACACCTTC.

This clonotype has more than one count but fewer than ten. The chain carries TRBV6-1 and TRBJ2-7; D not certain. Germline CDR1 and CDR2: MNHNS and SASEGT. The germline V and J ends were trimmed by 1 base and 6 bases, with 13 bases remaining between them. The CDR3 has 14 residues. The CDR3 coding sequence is TGTGCCAGCAGTGAAGTAGGTAGATTGGTCGAGCAGTACTTC. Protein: CASSEVGRLVEQYF.

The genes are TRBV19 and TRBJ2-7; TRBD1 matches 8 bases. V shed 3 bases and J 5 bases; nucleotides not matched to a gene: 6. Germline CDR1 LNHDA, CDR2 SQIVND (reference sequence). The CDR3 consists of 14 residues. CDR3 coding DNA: TGTGCCAGTAGTATGGGACAGGAGTCGGACGAGCAGTACTTC. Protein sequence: CASSMGQESDEQYF. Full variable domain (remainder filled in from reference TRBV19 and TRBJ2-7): DGGITQSPKYLFRKEGQNVTLSCEQNLNHDAMYWYRQDPGQGLRLIYYSQIVNDFQKGDIAEGYSVSREKKESFPLTVTSAQKNPTAFYLCASSMGQESDEQYFGPGTRLTVT.

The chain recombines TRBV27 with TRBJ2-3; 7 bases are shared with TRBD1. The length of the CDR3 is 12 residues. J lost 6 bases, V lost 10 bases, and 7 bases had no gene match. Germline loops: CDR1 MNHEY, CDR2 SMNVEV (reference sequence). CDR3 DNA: TGTGCCACCTCGACAGGGTCGGATACGCAGTATTTT. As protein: CATSTGSDTQYF.

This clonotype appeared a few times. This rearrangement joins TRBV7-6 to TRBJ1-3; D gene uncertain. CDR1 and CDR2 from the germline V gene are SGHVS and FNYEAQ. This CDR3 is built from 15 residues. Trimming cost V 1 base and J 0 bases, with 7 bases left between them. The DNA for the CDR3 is TGTGCCAGCAGCTTAGTATTCGGCTCTGGAAACACCATATATTTT. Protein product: CASSLVFGSGNTIYF.

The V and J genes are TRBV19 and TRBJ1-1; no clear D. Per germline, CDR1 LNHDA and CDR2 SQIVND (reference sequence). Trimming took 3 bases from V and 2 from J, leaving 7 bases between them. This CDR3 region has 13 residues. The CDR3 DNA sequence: TGTGCCAGTAGTATCCGACATAACACTGAAGCTTTCTTT. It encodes CASSIRHNTEAFF. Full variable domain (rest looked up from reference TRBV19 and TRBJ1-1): DGGITQSPKYLFRKEGQNVTLSCEQNLNHDAMYWYRQDPGQGLRLIYYSQIVNDFQKGDIAEGYSVSREKKESFPLTVTSAQKNPTAFYLCASSIRHNTEAFFGQGTRLTVV.

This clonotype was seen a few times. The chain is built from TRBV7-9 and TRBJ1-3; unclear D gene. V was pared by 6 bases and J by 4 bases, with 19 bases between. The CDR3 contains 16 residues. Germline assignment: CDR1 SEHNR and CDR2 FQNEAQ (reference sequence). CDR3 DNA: TGTGCCAGCAGTCAACGACTGGGGTTGGAGGGAAACACCATATATTTT. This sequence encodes CASSQRLGLEGNTIYF.

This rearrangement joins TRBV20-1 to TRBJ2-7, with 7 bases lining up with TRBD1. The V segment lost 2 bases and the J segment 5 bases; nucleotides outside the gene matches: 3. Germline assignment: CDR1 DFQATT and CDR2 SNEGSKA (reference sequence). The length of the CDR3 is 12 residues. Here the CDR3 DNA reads TGCAGTGCTAGAAAGGGGGCCGACGAGCAGTACTTC. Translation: CSARKGADEQYF.

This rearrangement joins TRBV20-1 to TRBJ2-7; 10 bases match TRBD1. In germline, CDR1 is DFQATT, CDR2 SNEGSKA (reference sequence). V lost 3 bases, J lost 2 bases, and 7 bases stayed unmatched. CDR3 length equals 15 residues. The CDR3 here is CSASGTGAKTYEQYF. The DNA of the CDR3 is TGCAGTGCTAGCGGGACAGGGGCCAAGACCTACGAGCAGTACTTC.

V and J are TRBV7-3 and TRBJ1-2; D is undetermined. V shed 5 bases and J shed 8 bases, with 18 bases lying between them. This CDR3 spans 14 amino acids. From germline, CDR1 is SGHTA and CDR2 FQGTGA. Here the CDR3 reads CASSPDSYRGGYTF. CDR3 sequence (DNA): TGTGCCAGCAGCCCAGACTCCTACCGTGGAGGCTACACCTTC.